The TCR beta chain under discussion was sequenced for a study of T cell repertoires in aging, cancer and after chemotherapy. From germline, CDR1 is SGHVS and CDR2 FNYEAQ. With 2 bases removed from V and 5 bases from J, the gap between germline ends came to 12 bases. The CDR3 length is 14 residues. Amplification of TCR beta used genomic DNA extracted from peripheral blood. This clonotype was seen a few times. TRB rearrangements spanning V, D and J were amplified using mixed TRB-A/B primers. Each CDR3 protein gets one entry after TCRdb re-called the multiplex PCR reads with MiXCR. The sample has approximately 8,400 distinct CDR3 sequences; around 33% are singletons.

The sequence came from a human donor in good health. Sequenced: blood. The J gene is TRBJ1-1, the V gene TRBV7-6; maybe TRBD1 (6 bases). The CDR3 loop is CASSLNGGRTEAFF. As DNA, the CDR3 is TGTGCCAGCAGCTTAAATGGGGGGCGGACTGAAGCTTTCTTT.